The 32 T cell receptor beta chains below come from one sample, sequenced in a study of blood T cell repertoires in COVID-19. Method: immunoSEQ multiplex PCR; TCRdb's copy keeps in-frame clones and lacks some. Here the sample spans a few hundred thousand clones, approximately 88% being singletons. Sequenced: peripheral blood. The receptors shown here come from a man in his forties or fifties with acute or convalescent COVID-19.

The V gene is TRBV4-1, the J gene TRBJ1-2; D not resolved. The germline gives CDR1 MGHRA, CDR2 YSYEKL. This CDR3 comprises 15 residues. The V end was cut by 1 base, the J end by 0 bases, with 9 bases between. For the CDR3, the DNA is TGCGCCAGCAGCCAAGGGAGGGCGACTAACTATGGCTACACCTTC. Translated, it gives CASSQGRATNYGYTF.

CDR3 loop: CASSLVGVGEQYF. The CDR3 nucleotides read TGTGCCAGCAGCTTAGTAGGGGTGGGCGAGCAGTACTTC. V and J are TRBV7-9 and TRBJ2-7; tentatively, D is TRBD1 (5 bases). Germline V gene data show CDR1 as SEHNR and CDR2 as FQNEAQ (reference sequence). V shed 1 base and J shed 6 bases, with 10 bases lying between them. This CDR3 is 13 amino acids long.

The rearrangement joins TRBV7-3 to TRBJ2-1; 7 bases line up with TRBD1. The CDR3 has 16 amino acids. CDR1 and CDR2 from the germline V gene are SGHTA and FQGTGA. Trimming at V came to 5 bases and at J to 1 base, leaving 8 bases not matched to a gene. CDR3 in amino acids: CASSPPWDRSYNEQFF. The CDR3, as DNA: TGTGCCAGCAGCCCCCCGTGGGACAGATCCTACAATGAGCAGTTCTTC.

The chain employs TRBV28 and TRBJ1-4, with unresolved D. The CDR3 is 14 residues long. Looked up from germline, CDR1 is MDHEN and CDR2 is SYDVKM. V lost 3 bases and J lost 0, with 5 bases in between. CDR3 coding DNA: TGTGCCAGCAGTTTCCCCGCAACTAATGAAAAACTGTTTTTT. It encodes CASSFPATNEKLFF. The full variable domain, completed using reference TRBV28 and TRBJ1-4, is DVKVTQSSRYLVKRTGEKVFLECVQDMDHENMFWYRQDPGLGLRLIYFSYDVKMKEKGDIPEGYSVSREKKERFSLILESASTNQTSMYLCASSFPATNEKLFFGSGTQLSVL.

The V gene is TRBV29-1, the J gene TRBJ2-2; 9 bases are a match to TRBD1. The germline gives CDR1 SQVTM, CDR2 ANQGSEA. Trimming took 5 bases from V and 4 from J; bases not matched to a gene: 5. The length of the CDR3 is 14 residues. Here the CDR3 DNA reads TGCAGCGTTCGGACAGGGGAGGGCACCGGGGAGCTGTTTTTT. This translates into CSVRTGEGTGELFF.

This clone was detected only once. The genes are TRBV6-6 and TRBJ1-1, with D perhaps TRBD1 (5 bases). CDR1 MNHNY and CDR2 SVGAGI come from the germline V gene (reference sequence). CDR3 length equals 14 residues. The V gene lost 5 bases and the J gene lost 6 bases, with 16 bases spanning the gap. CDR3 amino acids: CASSGAWVHAEAFF. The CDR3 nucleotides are TGTGCCAGCAGTGGGGCGTGGGTACACGCTGAAGCTTTCTTT.

The CDR3 DNA follows: TGTGCCTGGAGTGTATCGGGACAGGGCTATGGCTACACCTTC. This codes for CAWSVSGQGYGYTF. The chain uses TRBV30 and TRBJ1-2, with TRBD1 identical over 9 bases. Germline trimming cut 0 bases from V and 4 bases from J; bases unmatched to any gene: 3. The CDR3 loop spans 14 amino acids. CDR1 is GTSNPN and CDR2 is SVGIG in the germline V gene (reference sequence).

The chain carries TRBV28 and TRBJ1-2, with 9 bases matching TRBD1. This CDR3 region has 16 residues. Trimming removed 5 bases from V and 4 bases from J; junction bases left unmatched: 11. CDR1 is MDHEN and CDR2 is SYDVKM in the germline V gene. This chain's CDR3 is CASSPSGQGDFYGYTF. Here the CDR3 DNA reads TGTGCCAGCAGTCCCTCGGGACAGGGAGACTTCTATGGCTACACCTTC.

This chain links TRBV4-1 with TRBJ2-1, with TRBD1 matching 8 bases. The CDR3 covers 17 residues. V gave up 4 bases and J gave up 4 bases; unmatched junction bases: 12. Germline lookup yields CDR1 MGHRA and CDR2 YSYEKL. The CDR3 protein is CASSPGVGTGLYNEQFF. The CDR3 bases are TGCGCCAGCAGCCCGGGTGTGGGGACAGGACTTTACAATGAGCAGTTCTTC.

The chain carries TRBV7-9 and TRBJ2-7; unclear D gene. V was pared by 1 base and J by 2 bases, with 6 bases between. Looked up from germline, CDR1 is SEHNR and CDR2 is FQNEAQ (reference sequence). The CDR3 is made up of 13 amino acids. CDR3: CASSLVGPYEQYF. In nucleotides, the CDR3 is TGTGCCAGCAGCTTAGTTGGGCCCTACGAGCAGTACTTC.

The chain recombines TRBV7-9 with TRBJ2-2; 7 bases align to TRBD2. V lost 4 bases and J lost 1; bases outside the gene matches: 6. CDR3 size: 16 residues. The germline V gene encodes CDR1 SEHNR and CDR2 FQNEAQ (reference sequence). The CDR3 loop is CASSSGIAGNTGELFF. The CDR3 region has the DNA TGTGCCAGCAGCTCCGGGATAGCGGGGAACACCGGGGAGCTGTTTTTT.

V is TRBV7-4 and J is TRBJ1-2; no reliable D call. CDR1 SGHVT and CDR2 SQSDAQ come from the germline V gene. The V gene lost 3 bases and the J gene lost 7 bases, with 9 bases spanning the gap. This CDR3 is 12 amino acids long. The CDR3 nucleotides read TGTGCCAGCAGCTTTACAGCCTTTGGCTACACCTTC. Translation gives CASSFTAFGYTF.

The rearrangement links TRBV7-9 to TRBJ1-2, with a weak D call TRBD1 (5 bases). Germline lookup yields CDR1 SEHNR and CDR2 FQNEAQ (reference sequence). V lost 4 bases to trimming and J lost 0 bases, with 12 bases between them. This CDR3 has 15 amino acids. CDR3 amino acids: CASSSSGFANYGYTF. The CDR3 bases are TGTGCCAGCAGCTCCTCAGGGTTCGCTAACTATGGCTACACCTTC.

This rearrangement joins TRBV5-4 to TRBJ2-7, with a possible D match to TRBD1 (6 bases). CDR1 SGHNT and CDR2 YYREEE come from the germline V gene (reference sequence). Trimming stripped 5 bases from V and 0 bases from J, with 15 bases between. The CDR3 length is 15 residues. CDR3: CASSQDSLHSYEQYF. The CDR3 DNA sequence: TGTGCCAGCAGTCAGGACAGTCTCCACTCCTACGAGCAGTACTTC.

The CDR3 is CASSARGTEAFF. CDR3 nucleotide sequence: TGTGCCAGCAGCGCGAGAGGCACTGAAGCTTTCTTT. The chain recombines TRBV5-4 with TRBJ1-1; no clear D. Trimming left V 4 bases short and J 4 bases short, with 8 bases between. Germline V gene lookup returns CDR1 SGHNT and CDR2 YYREEE (reference sequence). The CDR3 is 12 amino acids.

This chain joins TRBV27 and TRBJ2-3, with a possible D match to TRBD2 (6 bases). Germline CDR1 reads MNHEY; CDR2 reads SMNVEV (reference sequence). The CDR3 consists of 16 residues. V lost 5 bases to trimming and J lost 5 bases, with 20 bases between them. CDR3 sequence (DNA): TGTGCCAGCAGTAGCCCCGTTACGGGAGCAGTAGATACGCAGTATTTT. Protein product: CASSSPVTGAVDTQYF.

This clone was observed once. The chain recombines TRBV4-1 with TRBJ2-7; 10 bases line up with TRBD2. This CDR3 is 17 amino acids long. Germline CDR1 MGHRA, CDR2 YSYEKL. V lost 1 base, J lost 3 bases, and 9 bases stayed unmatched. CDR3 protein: CASSQGGSGGPNYEQYF. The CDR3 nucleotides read TGCGCCAGCAGCCAAGGTGGTAGCGGGGGGCCCAACTACGAGCAGTACTTC.

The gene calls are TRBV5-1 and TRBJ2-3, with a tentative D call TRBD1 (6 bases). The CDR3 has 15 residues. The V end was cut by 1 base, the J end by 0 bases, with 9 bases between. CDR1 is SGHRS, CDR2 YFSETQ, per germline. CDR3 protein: CASSLITGSTDTQYF. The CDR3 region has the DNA TGCGCCAGCAGCTTGATAACAGGGAGCACAGATACGCAGTATTTT.

CDR3 sequence: CASRILRDSVSYEQYF. The DNA for the CDR3 is TGTGCCAGCAGGATACTCCGGGACAGTGTTTCCTACGAGCAGTACTTC. The chain couples TRBV21-1 to TRBJ2-7; the table's D call, TRBD1, has no DNA check behind it. TRBV21-1 is termed a pseudogene. The CDR3 contains 16 residues.

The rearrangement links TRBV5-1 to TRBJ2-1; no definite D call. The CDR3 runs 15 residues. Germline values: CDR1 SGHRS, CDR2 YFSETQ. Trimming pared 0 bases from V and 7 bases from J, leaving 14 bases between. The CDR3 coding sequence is TGCGCCAGCAGCTTGGTATCGCGAATGTGGAATGAGCAGTTCTTC. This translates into CASSLVSRMWNEQFF.

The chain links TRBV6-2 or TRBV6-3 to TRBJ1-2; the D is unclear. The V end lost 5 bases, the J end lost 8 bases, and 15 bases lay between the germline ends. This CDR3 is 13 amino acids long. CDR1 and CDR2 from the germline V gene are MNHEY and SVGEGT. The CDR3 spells CASSPYGEGGYTF. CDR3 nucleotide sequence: TGTGCCAGCAGTCCGTACGGGGAAGGAGGCTACACCTTC.

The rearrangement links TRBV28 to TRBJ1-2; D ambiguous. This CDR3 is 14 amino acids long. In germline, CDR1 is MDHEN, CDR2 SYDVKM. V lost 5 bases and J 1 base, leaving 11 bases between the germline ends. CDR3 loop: CASSLNSFNYGYTF. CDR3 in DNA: TGTGCCAGCAGTCTTAACAGCTTTAACTATGGCTACACCTTC.

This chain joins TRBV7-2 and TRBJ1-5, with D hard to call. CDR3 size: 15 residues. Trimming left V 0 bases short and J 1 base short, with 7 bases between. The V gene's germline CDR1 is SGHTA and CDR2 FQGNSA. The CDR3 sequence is CASSLAWSSNQPQHF. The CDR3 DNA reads TGTGCCAGCAGCTTAGCGTGGAGCAGCAATCAGCCCCAGCATTTT.

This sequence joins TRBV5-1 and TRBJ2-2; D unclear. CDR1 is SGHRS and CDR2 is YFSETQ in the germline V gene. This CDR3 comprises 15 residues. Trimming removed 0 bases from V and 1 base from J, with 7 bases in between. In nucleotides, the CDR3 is TGCGCCAGCAGCTTGGTACGAGGGAACACCGGGGAGCTGTTTTTT. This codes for CASSLVRGNTGELFF.

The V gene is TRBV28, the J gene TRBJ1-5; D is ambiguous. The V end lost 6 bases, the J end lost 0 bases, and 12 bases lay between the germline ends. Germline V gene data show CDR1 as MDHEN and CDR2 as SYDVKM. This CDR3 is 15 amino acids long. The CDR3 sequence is CASRRTDYSNQPQHF. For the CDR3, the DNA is TGTGCCAGCAGAAGGACCGACTATAGCAATCAGCCCCAGCATTTT. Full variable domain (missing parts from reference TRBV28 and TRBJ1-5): DVKVTQSSRYLVKRTGEKVFLECVQDMDHENMFWYRQDPGLGLRLIYFSYDVKMKEKGDIPEGYSVSREKKERFSLILESASTNQTSMYLCASRRTDYSNQPQHFGDGTRLSIL.

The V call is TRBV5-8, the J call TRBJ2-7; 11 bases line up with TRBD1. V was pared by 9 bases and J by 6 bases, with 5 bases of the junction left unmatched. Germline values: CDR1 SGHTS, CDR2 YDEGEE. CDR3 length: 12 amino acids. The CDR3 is CATGQGEVEQYF. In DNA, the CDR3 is TGTGCCACGGGACAGGGGGAGGTCGAGCAGTACTTC.

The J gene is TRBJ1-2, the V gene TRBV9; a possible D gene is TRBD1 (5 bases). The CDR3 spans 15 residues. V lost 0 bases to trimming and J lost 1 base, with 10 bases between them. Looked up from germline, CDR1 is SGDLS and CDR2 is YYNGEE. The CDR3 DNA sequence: TGTGCCAGCAGCGTAGCCCAGGGCGTTAACTATGGCTACACCTTC. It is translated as CASSVAQGVNYGYTF.

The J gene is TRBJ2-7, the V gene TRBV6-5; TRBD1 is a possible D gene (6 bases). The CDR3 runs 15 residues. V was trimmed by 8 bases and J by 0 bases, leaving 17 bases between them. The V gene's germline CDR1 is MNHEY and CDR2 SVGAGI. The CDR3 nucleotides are TGTGCCAGCCACTACAGCCAGGGGAGCTCCTACGAGCAGTACTTC. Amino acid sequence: CASHYSQGSSYEQYF.

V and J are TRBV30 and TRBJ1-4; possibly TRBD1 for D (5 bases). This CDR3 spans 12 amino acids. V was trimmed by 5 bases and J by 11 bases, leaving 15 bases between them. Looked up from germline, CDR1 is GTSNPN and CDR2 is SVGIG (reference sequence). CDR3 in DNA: TGTGCCTGGCGTGAGGGGTATTGGAAACTGTTTTTT. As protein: CAWREGYWKLFF.

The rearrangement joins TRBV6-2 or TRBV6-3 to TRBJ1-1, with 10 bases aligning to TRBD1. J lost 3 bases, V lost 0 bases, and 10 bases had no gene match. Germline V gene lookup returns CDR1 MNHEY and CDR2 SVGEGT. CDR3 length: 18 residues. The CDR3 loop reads CASSYSPDRGLGYTEAFF. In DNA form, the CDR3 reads TGTGCCAGCAGTTACTCCCCAGACAGGGGGCTGGGGTACACTGAAGCTTTCTTT.

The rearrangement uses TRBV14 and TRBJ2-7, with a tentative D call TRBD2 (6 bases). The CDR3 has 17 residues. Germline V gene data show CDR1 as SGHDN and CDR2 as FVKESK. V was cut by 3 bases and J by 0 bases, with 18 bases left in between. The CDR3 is CASSHGGLLRGSYEQYF. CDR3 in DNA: TGTGCCAGCAGCCATGGGGGGTTGTTGCGAGGCTCCTACGAGCAGTACTTC.

CDR3 nucleotide sequence: TGTGCCAGCAGACCCGGACAGGGAGGGTACTATGGCTACACCTTC. This sequence encodes CASRPGQGGYYGYTF. The chain couples TRBV2 to TRBJ1-2; 8 nucleotides align to TRBD1. Per the germline V gene, CDR1 is SNHLY and CDR2 is FYNNEI. The junction had 9 bases not matched to a gene; V was cut back by 6 bases and J by 3 bases. The CDR3 has 15 residues.